The 3 T cell receptor beta chains listed next were all sequenced from one sample in a study of CD8 T cells in Susac syndrome. After extraction with the RNeasy kit, roughly 0.5 to 1 ug of the RNA was reverse transcribed using random hexamers. TCRdb re-called the immunoSEQ multiplex PCR reads through MiXCR, storing one row per CDR3 protein. Here the sample spans around 270,000 distinct CDR3 sequences, over 75% being singletons. The source material was CD8+ T cells from PBMCs. These receptors were taken from a human donor with multiple sclerosis.

The chain is built from TRBV6-2 or TRBV6-3 and TRBJ2-3; TRBD2 aligns across 11 bases. Germline V gene data show CDR1 as MNHEY and CDR2 as SVGEGT. V lost 2 bases and J lost 0; bases outside the gene matches: 7. This CDR3 comprises 18 residues. This CDR3 is CASSYQLAGDLSTDTQYF. The CDR3, as DNA: TGTGCCAGCAGTTACCAACTAGCGGGGGACTTAAGCACAGATACGCAGTATTTT.

The CDR3 loop reads CASNFWQSSYEQYF. In DNA, the CDR3 is TGTGCCAGCAACTTTTGGCAGTCCTCCTACGAGCAGTACTTC. The rearrangement links TRBV28 to TRBJ2-7; D call uncertain. V lost 7 bases to trimming and J lost 0 bases, with 13 bases between them. CDR1 and CDR2 (germline): MDHEN, SYDVKM. The CDR3 spans 14 residues.

This chain joins TRBV7-3 and TRBJ2-5, with D perhaps being TRBD1 or TRBD2 (6 bases each). The ends were cut back, 0 bases at V and 7 bases at J, with 15 bases in the middle. Germline V lookup: CDR1 SGHTA, CDR2 FQGTGA. The CDR3 runs to 15 residues. The CDR3 nucleotides are TGTGCCAGCAGCTTAACCGGGGGCGCCCGGATGACCCAGTACTTC. This codes for CASSLTGGARMTQYF.